A selection of T cell receptor beta chains follows, all from one sample in a study of T cell repertoires in cytomegalovirus infection. One entry per CDR3 protein, called by TCRdb with MiXCR from the reads. The sample yields around 540,000 distinct CDR3 sequences, roughly a third seen once. No cognate antigen is known for these TCRs. Sequencing used cultured PBMCs, obtained from culture after CMV antigen stimulation. These TCRs come from a human donor in good health (CMV status not recorded). Some clones in this sample may be carry-over from other donors' samples. Both conserved end residues are part of each CDR3. The D gene is left open where the match is weak. Expanded clones are given a class, and other clones once, few, many or no size at all.

v_gene	abundance	d_gene	j_gene	CDR3nt	CDR3aa
TRBV5-6	NA	TRBD1	TRBJ1-2	TGTGCCAGCAGCCCGGACAGGAAGATAATCTATGGCTACACCTTC	CASSPDRKIIYGYTF
TRBV11-2	few	NA	TRBJ2-7	TGTGCCAGCAGCTCCCTTCGGGACACCTCCTACGAGCAGTACTTC	CASSSLRDTSYEQYF
TRBV6-1	NA	TRBD1	TRBJ1-1	TGTGCCAGCAACTTTGGGACAGGGCACACTGAAGCTTTCTTT	CASNFGTGHTEAFF
TRBV6-1	many	TRBD1	TRBJ1-6	TGTGCCAGCAGTGACGGACAGGGGTCCTATAATTCACCCCTCCACTTT	CASSDGQGSYNSPLHF
TRBV6-5	NA	NA	TRBJ1-6	TGTGCCAGCAGTTACTCCCCCCGCTCCTATAATTCACCCCTCCACTTT	CASSYSPRSYNSPLHF
TRBV6-5	NA	NA	TRBJ2-6	TGTGCCAGCAGCTCACATCCTGGGGTCTCTGGGGCCAACGTCCTGACTTTC	CASSSHPGVSGANVLTF
TRBV18	many	NA	TRBJ1-1	TGTGCCAGCTCACCTTTAGGACCCGCTGGGACTGAAGCTTTCTTT	CASSPLGPAGTEAFF
TRBV6-2/TRBV6-3	NA	NA	TRBJ2-5	TGTGCCAGCAGACCGAATTGGGAGACCCGGTACTTC	CASRPNWETRYF
TRBV7-3	NA	NA	TRBJ2-2	TGTGCCAGCAGCTTTTCTGGTGGCGGGGAGCTGTTTTTT	CASSFSGGGELFF
TRBV10-3	few	TRBD2	TRBJ2-1	TGTCCCATCAGGGGAGCGGGAGGGTCGGTGAATGAGCAGTTCTTC	CPIRGAGGSVNEQFF
TRBV4-3	NA	TRBD2	TRBJ2-1	TGCGCCAGCAGCCAAGAAAGTGGGGGGAGGGCCTACAATGAGCAGTTCTTC	CASSQESGGRAYNEQFF
TRBV6-6	NA	NA	TRBJ2-1	TGTGCCACCACTCTCCGGGTCCCCAGGGAGAATGAGCAGTTCTTC	CATTLRVPRENEQFF
TRBV6-2/TRBV6-3	few	NA	TRBJ2-4	TGTGCCAGCAGTTACGTGGGTAGCTCAACCAAAAACATTCAGTACTTC	CASSYVGSSTKNIQYF
TRBV2	NA	TRBD1	TRBJ2-7	TGTGCCAGCAGAGACAGGGGAAGCTCCTACGAGCAGTACTTC	CASRDRGSSYEQYF
TRBV20-1	NA	TRBD2	TRBJ2-5	TGCAGTGCTAGTATAGCGGGAGCCCCTCGGACCCAGTACTTC	CSASIAGAPRTQYF
TRBV6-1	NA	NA	TRBJ2-3	TGTGCCAGCAGTGAACGTAGGACGCCTAGCACAGATACGCAGTATTTT	CASSERRTPSTDTQYF
TRBV18	few	TRBD2	TRBJ2-1	TGTGCCAGCTCTCGCTCACTAGCGGGAGCGGGGAATGAGCAGTTCTTC	CASSRSLAGAGNEQFF
TRBV6-5	NA	NA	TRBJ1-1	TGTGCCAGCAGACCACAGGGAGGCACTGAAGCTTTCTTT	CASRPQGGTEAFF
TRBV7-8	few	NA	TRBJ1-5	TGTGCCAGCAGCTTGGCCCCAGGGCTAGACAATCAGCCCCAGCATTTT	CASSLAPGLDNQPQHF
TRBV24-1	NA	NA	TRBJ1-1	TGTGCCACCAGTGATTTGGACGCTGAAGCTTTCTTT	CATSDLDAEAFF
TRBV5-6	NA	NA	TRBJ2-7	TGTGCCAGCAGCGAAGGGACACTTCTCCATTACGAGCAGTACTTC	CASSEGTLLHYEQYF
TRBV5-1	NA	TRBD1	TRBJ2-5	TGCGCCAGCAGCTTACTACCAGGGACAGGGCTCGAGGCTGGGAGAGAGACCCAGTACTTC	CASSLLPGTGLEAGRETQYF
TRBV6-2/TRBV6-3	NA	NA	TRBJ1-6	TGTGCCAGCAGTGAATCCCGACTCACCGTAGGTCGCCTCCACTTT	CASSESRLTVGRLHF
TRBV28	few	NA	TRBJ1-2	TGTGCCAGCGGTCGACAGCCCTATGGCTACACCTTC	CASGRQPYGYTF
TRBV4-1	few	TRBD2	TRBJ2-6	TGCGCCAGCAGCAGGATAGCGGGACTCTCTGGGGCCAACGTCCTGACTTTC	CASSRIAGLSGANVLTF
TRBV5-1	NA	TRBD2	TRBJ2-7	TGCGCCAGCAGCTTTCTAGCGGAGTCCTACGAGCAGTACTTC	CASSFLAESYEQYF
TRBV20-1	NA	TRBD1	TRBJ1-4	TGCAGTGCAAACGGACAGGGCAGTCATAATGAAAAACTGTTTTTT	CSANGQGSHNEKLFF
TRBV12-3/TRBV12-4	NA	NA	TRBJ1-1	TGTGCCAGCAGTTTCGAATCTCGTTCGAACACTGAAGCTTTCTTT	CASSFESRSNTEAFF
TRBV7-2	many	TRBD1	TRBJ1-6	TGTGCCAGCAGCGCATTTCTTCCCGGGACAGGGCATAATTCACCCCTCCACTTT	CASSAFLPGTGHNSPLHF
TRBV13	NA	TRBD1	TRBJ2-3	TGTGCCAGCAGCCTTAGAACAGGGGACACGCAGTATTTT	CASSLRTGDTQYF
TRBV27	NA	TRBD2	TRBJ2-2	TGTGCCACCCAAGCGGGAGTGGGGACCGGGGAGCTGTTTTTT	CATQAGVGTGELFF
TRBV25-1	few	NA	TRBJ1-6	TGTGCCAGCATGGGAGGGTCGAGGGTTTCACCCCTCCACTTT	CASMGGSRVSPLHF
TRBV2	once	NA	TRBJ1-5	TGTGCCAGCAGTGAATTTGGGGTCCAGCCCCAGCATTTT	CASSEFGVQPQHF
TRBV28	NA	NA	TRBJ2-7	TGTGCCAGCAGTTGGGACCCCTACTACGAGCAGTACTTC	CASSWDPYYEQYF
TRBV7-2	many	TRBD2	TRBJ2-2	TGTGCCAGCAGCCGTACTAGCGGGAGGGCCGGGGAGCTGTTTTTT	CASSRTSGRAGELFF
TRBV12-3/TRBV12-4	NA	NA	TRBJ1-4	TGTGCCAGCAGTCCCTTCCCTCGCTCTAATGAAAAACTGTTTTTT	CASSPFPRSNEKLFF
TRBV18	few	TRBD1	TRBJ1-5	TGTGCCAGCTCACCGGGACAGACCTATAGCAATCAGCCCCAGCATTTT	CASSPGQTYSNQPQHF
TRBV7-8	few	TRBD1	TRBJ2-2	TGTGCCAGCAGCCACTACAGGGGGAACCCTAGCATGAACACCGGGGAGCTGTTTTTT	CASSHYRGNPSMNTGELFF
TRBV29-1	NA	TRBD1	TRBJ1-1	TGCAGCGCAAGACGACAGGGGAACACTGAAGCTTTCTTT	CSARRQGNTEAFF
TRBV19	NA	NA	TRBJ1-2	TGTGCCAGTAGTATCCAAGTCAAGGCAGCCTATAACTATGGCTACACCTTC	CASSIQVKAAYNYGYTF
TRBV9	NA	TRBD1	TRBJ1-5	TGTGCCAGCAGCGACGGACAGGGGGAAGGGCCCCAGCATTTT	CASSDGQGEGPQHF
TRBV4-3	NA	NA	TRBJ2-3	TGCGCCAGCAGCCAAGGTGGCCAGCCCTACACAGATACGCAGTATTTT	CASSQGGQPYTDTQYF
TRBV3-1	NA	NA	TRBJ2-1	TGTGCCAGCAGCCCCCAGGGCAGGCGGAGTGAGCAGTTCTTC	CASSPQGRRSEQFF
TRBV12-3/TRBV12-4	many	NA	TRBJ1-1	TGTGCCAGCACCCCCCGGGGGACTCTTCCCGCTGAAGCTTTCTTT	CASTPRGTLPAEAFF